At least ten counts were recorded for the clone carrying this TCR beta chain. This specimen belongs to a study of neurological immune-mediated disorders. Via MiXCR, TCRdb re-called the 5' RACE reads, giving one row per CDR3 protein. The table records over 60,000 distinct CDR3 sequences, about 5.2% of them present only once. The receptor was isolated from a woman aged 30 to 39 with multiple sclerosis. The sample comprised PBMCs.

This CDR3 is CASSSGQGPETQYF. CDR3 DNA: TGTGCCAGCAGCTCGGGACAGGGCCCGGAGACCCAGTACTTC. The V and J genes are TRBV7-2 and TRBJ2-5, with TRBD1 identical over 9 bases. From germline, CDR1 is SGHTA and CDR2 FQGNSA. The CDR3 is made up of 14 amino acids. The junction had 5 bases not matched to a gene; V was cut back by 4 bases and J by 5 bases.